This T cell receptor (beta chain) appears in the sequencing data of a study of blood T cell repertoires in COVID-19. Overall study: T cells, B-cell-depleted T cells, or PBMCs supplied cDNA or gDNA.

Original analysis: It was from reference gene primer amplification that nucleated cell counts were estimated. The assay was immunoSEQ multiplex PCR, and TCRdb's table has in-frame clones only and misses some. V, J and clone size reflect that table, while D and trimming were determined from the DNA. The repertoire holds 150,000 to 200,000 clones, with over 90% as singletons. Seattle patients were enrolled while actively infected and followed longitudinally. The CDR3 is made up of 15 amino acids. Between the trimmed V and J ends, which lost 5 bases and 0 bases, there was a span of 11 bases. CDR1 and CDR2 from the germline V gene are SGHTA and FQGNSA.

Material for sequencing was peripheral blood. The chain is built from TRBV7-2 and TRBJ1-5; D not resolved. This receptor was obtained from a woman aged 55-70 years with COVID-19, enrolled during active disease. The DNA for the CDR3 is TGTGCCAGCAGCCCTGGGAGGTATAGCAATCAGCCCCAGCATTTT. Protein: CASSPGRYSNQPQHF.